A single sample is the source of the 15 T cell receptor beta chains below, sequenced in a study of blood T cell repertoires in COVID-19. Clones were sequenced by immunoSEQ multiplex PCR, and TCRdb holds only the in-frame ones, with some missing. The data show about 500,000 clones, about 89% seen once. The sequencing input was peripheral blood. The receptor set was obtained from a woman between 45 and 60 years old with COVID-19, enrolled during active disease.

The chain has TRBV4-1 and TRBJ1-5; no definite D call. Germline V lookup: CDR1 MGHRA, CDR2 YSYEKL. The CDR3 covers 18 residues. The V and J ends lost 0 bases and 3 bases respectively, with 18 bases between them. This chain's CDR3 is CASSQETALTGSNQPQHF. In DNA form, the CDR3 reads TGCGCCAGCAGCCAAGAAACAGCTCTGACCGGCTCCAATCAGCCCCAGCATTTT.

The rearrangement uses TRBV5-4 and TRBJ2-2, with TRBD1 identical over 9 bases. V was clipped by 0 bases and J by 4 bases; unmatched bases: 1. Per germline, CDR1 SGHNT and CDR2 YYREEE (reference sequence). This CDR3 spans 15 amino acids. CDR3: CASSLDRGRTGELFF. The CDR3, as DNA: TGTGCCAGCAGCTTGGACAGGGGGCGCACCGGGGAGCTGTTTTTT.

J is TRBJ1-2 and V is TRBV6-5; a possible D gene is TRBD1 (5 bases). Germline assignment: CDR1 MNHEY and CDR2 SVGAGI. V was shortened by 6 bases and J by 8 bases, with 16 bases between the two germline ends. CDR3 size: 13 residues. CDR3 nucleotides: TGTGCCAGCAGCCAGATAACAGGTTGGGGCTACACCTTC. Translation: CASSQITGWGYTF.

This sequence joins TRBV6-5 and TRBJ2-7; TRBD1 matches 10 bases. This CDR3 is 15 amino acids long. In germline, CDR1 is MNHEY, CDR2 SVGAGI. The J segment lost 2 bases and the V segment lost 8 bases, leaving 9 bases of the junction unmatched. This chain's CDR3 is CASSNTGTGAYEQYF. The CDR3 DNA reads as TGTGCCAGCTCGAATACCGGGACAGGGGCCTACGAGCAGTACTTC.

This sequence joins TRBV3-1 (or the pseudogene TRBV3-2) and TRBJ2-2, with D tentatively TRBD2 (5 bases). Trimming removed 0 bases from V and 6 bases from J, with 5 bases in between. Germline loops: CDR1 LGHDT, CDR2 YNNKEL (reference sequence). This CDR3 spans 13 amino acids. The CDR3 reads CASSQERAGELFF. For the CDR3, the DNA is TGTGCCAGCAGCCAAGAGCGGGCCGGGGAGCTGTTTTTT.

The rearrangement joins TRBV7-2 to TRBJ1-2; 7 bases line up with TRBD1. The CDR3 consists of 16 residues. Germline V gene sequence: CDR1 SGHTA, CDR2 FQGNSA. Losses at the gene ends were 3 bases for V and 5 bases for J; bases not matched to a gene: 12. The CDR3 DNA sequence: TGTGCCAGCAGCTTTCGAGTTTCAGGGACAGCTTATGGCTACACCTTC. It codes for CASSFRVSGTAYGYTF.

The gene calls are TRBV5-1 and TRBJ1-4; D uncertain. Per the germline V gene, CDR1 is SGHRS and CDR2 is YFSETQ. The ends were cut back, 4 bases at V and 3 bases at J, with 10 bases in the middle. The CDR3 has 14 residues. The CDR3 spells CASSVGGANEKLFF. Written as DNA, the CDR3 is TGCGCCAGCAGCGTAGGAGGTGCTAATGAAAAACTGTTTTTT.

This chain uses TRBV21-1 with TRBJ1-5. TRBV21-1 is given as a pseudogene. CDR3 size: 17 residues. The CDR3 DNA reads as TGTGCCAGCAGCAAACCGCGGGACCAGCCCAACAATCAGCCCCAGCATTTT. Translation gives CASSKPRDQPNNQPQHF.

This chain joins TRBV18 and TRBJ2-5; a weak D match, TRBD2 (5 bases). Germline V lookup: CDR1 KGHSH, CDR2 LQKENI. This CDR3 has 14 amino acids. V was pared by 6 bases and J by 4 bases, with 15 bases between. The CDR3: CASSPYSARETQYF. CDR3 nucleotide sequence: TGTGCCAGCTCGCCCTATAGCGCTAGAGAGACCCAGTACTTC.

V gene TRBV28 combines with J gene TRBJ1-2, with D unresolved. CDR1 and CDR2 from the germline V gene are MDHEN and SYDVKM. V was clipped by 10 bases and J by 4 bases, with 16 bases between them. There are 13 residues in the CDR3. CDR3 nucleotide sequence: TGTGCCACCCGGGAGGGCGGCGGCTATGGCTACACCTTC. It codes for CATREGGGYGYTF.

This clone was seen only once. This chain uses TRBV5-4 with TRBJ1-1, with 7 bases lining up with TRBD1. The CDR3 sequence is 15 residues long. Germline loops: CDR1 SGHNT, CDR2 YYREEE (reference sequence). V dropped 2 bases and J dropped 7; count of bases not matched to a gene: 11. CDR3 loop: CASSLQGTSGGEAFF. CDR3 DNA: TGTGCCAGCAGCTTACAGGGCACCTCAGGGGGTGAAGCTTTCTTT.

The chain joins TRBV5-1 to TRBJ1-1, with TRBD1 matching over 7 bases. Germline trimming cut 4 bases from V and 6 bases from J; bases unmatched to any gene: 12. The CDR3 consists of 15 residues. The germline V gene encodes CDR1 SGHRS and CDR2 YFSETQ. The chain's CDR3 is CASSPGAGQFPEAFF. CDR3 nucleotide sequence: TGCGCCAGCAGCCCGGGGGCGGGACAGTTCCCTGAAGCTTTCTTT.

This chain joins TRBV27 and TRBJ2-7; the match to TRBD1 covers 7 bases. Germline trimming cut 6 bases from V and 4 bases from J; bases unmatched to any gene: 3. This CDR3 has 12 amino acids. Germline CDR1 reads MNHEY; CDR2 reads SMNVEV (reference sequence). The CDR3 DNA is TGTGCCAGCAGCGACAGGGCTTACGAGCAGTACTTC. It codes for CASSDRAYEQYF.

This chain connects TRBV11-2 to TRBJ2-2; maybe TRBD1 (6 bases). The CDR3 contains 18 residues. CDR1 is SGHAT and CDR2 is FQNNGV in the germline V gene. The ends were cut back, 5 bases at V and 4 bases at J, with 23 bases in the middle. The CDR3 coding sequence is TGTGCCAGCAGCGTTAGAAGGGCGCAGGGGATGGGCACCGGGGAGCTGTTTTTT. It translates to CASSVRRAQGMGTGELFF.

The chain combines TRBV9 with TRBJ2-3, with TRBD2 matching over 8 bases. The CDR3 has 16 amino acids. Germline lookup yields CDR1 SGDLS and CDR2 YYNGEE. The V segment lost 0 bases and the J segment 0 bases; nucleotides outside the gene matches: 3. The CDR3 bases are TGTGCCAGCAGCGTAGTCTTAGCGGGGAGCACAGATACGCAGTATTTT. Its translation: CASSVVLAGSTDTQYF.